A selection of T cell receptor beta chains follows, all from one sample in a study of CD8+CD57+ T cells in acquired aplastic anemia. TCRdb itself ran the reads through MiXCR, one entry per CDR3 protein. The sample includes about 290,000 distinct CDR3 sequences, 45% to 65% of them seen just once. The sample consisted of sorted CD4+, CD8+, or CD8+CD57+ T cells (not recorded which) from PBMCs. These receptors originate from a human donor with aplastic anemia. CDR3s include the opening cysteine and the closing phenylalanine or tryptophan. The D gene is left open where the match is weak. Clone sizes are given selectively: once, few, many, or a class where the clone is expanded.

>.|TRBJ1-3|.|TRBV2
CASSGQLSGNTIYF
TGTGCCAGCAGTGGACAGCTATCTGGAAACACCATATATTTT
>many|TRBJ2-5|TRBD2|TRBV4-1
CASRLAGGLGETQYF
TGCGCCAGCAGGCTAGCGGGGGGACTCGGGGAGACCCAGTACTTC
>few|TRBJ2-1|TRBD2|TRBV25-1
CATGGGIYNEQFF
TGTGCCACGGGAGGCGGAATTTACAATGAGCAGTTCTTC
>.|TRBJ2-1|.|TRBV29-1
CSVTGGNEQFF
TGCAGCGTTACCGGGGGCAATGAGCAGTTCTTC
>.|TRBJ1-2|TRBD1|TRBV7-6
CASSLAGTGVGYTF
TGTGCCAGCAGCTTAGCCGGGACAGGGGTCGGCTACACCTTC
>many|TRBJ1-1|.|TRBV3-1
CASSPPTGLNTEAFF
TGTGCCAGCAGCCCCCCGACAGGATTAAACACTGAAGCTTTCTTT
>.|TRBJ2-3|.|TRBV5-1
CASSSRQVPGDTQYF
TGCGCCAGCAGCTCTCGACAGGTTCCCGGGGATACGCAGTATTTT
>.|TRBJ1-3|.|TRBV19
CASSLLPSDGNTIYF
TGTGCCAGTAGTTTATTGCCCTCCGATGGAAACACCATATATTTT
>many|TRBJ1-2|.|TRBV6-1
CASSEPAVEYGYTF
TGTGCCAGCAGTGAACCGGCAGTGGAATATGGCTACACCTTC
>many|TRBJ2-1|TRBD2|TRBV6-1
CASTLLGLPNNEQFF
TGTGCCAGCACCCTTCTGGGACTACCTAACAATGAGCAGTTCTTC
>.|TRBJ1-5|.|TRBV2
CATRQGANQPQHF
TGTGCCACCAGACAAGGGGCCAATCAGCCCCAGCATTTT
>.|TRBJ2-5|TRBD1|TRBV19
CASSITTGRGLETQYF
TGTGCCAGTAGTATTACGACAGGGCGAGGTTTAGAGACCCAGTACTTC
>many|TRBJ2-3|TRBD2|TRBV20-1
CSARPSGRAADTQYF
TGCAGTGCTAGACCCAGCGGGAGAGCTGCAGATACGCAGTATTTT
>.|TRBJ2-7|.|TRBV4-1
CASSQDMVLYEQYF
TGCGCCAGCAGCCAAGATATGGTATTGTACGAGCAGTACTTC
>.|TRBJ2-6|.|TRBV7-2
CASSLALAGPGRVLTF
TGTGCCAGCAGCTTAGCTTTGGCGGGGCCGGGACGGGTCCTGACTTTC
>.|TRBJ1-2|.|TRBV20-1
CSASGTTFNYGYTF
TGCAGTGCTTCCGGGACAACATTTAACTATGGCTACACCTTC
>.|TRBJ2-7|.|TRBV19
CASSMGGGEQYF
TGTGCCAGTAGTATGGGAGGTGGGGAGCAGTACTTC
>few|TRBJ2-7|TRBD2|TRBV7-3
CASGAGVELYF
TGTGCCAGCGGGGCGGGGGTGGAGCTGTACTTC
>.|TRBJ1-1|TRBD1|TRBV7-9
CASSPIPGQGRYTEAFF
TGTGCCAGCAGCCCAATCCCGGGACAGGGTCGTTACACTGAAGCTTTCTTT
>.|TRBJ2-5|TRBD2|TRBV5-1
CASSYRGGQETQYF
TGCGCCAGCAGCTATCGGGGGGGCCAAGAGACCCAGTACTTC
>many|TRBJ1-5|.|TRBV10-3
CAIARDSNQPQHF
TGTGCCATCGCGCGGGATAGCAATCAGCCCCAGCATTTT
>.|TRBJ2-7|TRBD1|TRBV12-3/TRBV12-4
CASSLGVRGPYEQYF
TGTGCCAGCAGTTTAGGGGTCAGGGGGCCCTACGAGCAGTACTTC
>.|TRBJ1-2|.|TRBV24-1
CATSATAAYGYTF
TGTGCCACCAGTGCGACGGCCGCATATGGCTACACCTTC
>many|TRBJ2-3|.|TRBV19
CASSIRLSDTQYF
TGTGCCAGTAGTATCAGACTTTCGGATACGCAGTATTTT
>many|TRBJ1-1|.|TRBV5-1
CASTENTEAFF
TGCGCCAGCACTGAGAACACTGAAGCTTTCTTT
>.|TRBJ2-2|.|TRBV11-3
CASSPRAAIDKGELFF
TGTGCCAGCAGCCCCCGGGCGGCCATCGATAAGGGGGAGCTGTTTTTT
>.|TRBJ2-3|.|TRBV9
CASSRVGNQDTQYF
TGTGCCAGCAGCAGGGTCGGGAATCAAGATACGCAGTATTTT